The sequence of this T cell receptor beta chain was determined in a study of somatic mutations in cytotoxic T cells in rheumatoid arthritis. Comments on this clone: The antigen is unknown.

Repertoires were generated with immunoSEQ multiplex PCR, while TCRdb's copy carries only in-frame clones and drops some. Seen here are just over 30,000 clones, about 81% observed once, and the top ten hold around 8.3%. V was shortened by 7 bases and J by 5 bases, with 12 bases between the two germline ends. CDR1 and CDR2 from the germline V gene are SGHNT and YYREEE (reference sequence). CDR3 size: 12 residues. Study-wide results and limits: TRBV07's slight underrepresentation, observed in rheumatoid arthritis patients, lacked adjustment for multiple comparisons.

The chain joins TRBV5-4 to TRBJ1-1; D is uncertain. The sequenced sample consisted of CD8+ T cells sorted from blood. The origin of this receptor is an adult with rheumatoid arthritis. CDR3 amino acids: CASRGLETEAFF. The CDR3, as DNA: TGTGCCAGCCGTGGACTGGAGACTGAAGCTTTCTTT.